The 20 T cell receptor beta chains below were found in one sample sequenced in a study of blood T cell repertoires in COVID-19. Measured with immunoSEQ multiplex PCR; TCRdb has only the in-frame clones, and not every one. The table includes roughly 100,000 clones, roughly 91% detected once. The sequenced sample was peripheral blood. Receptors were obtained from a human donor in a cohort sampled during active COVID-19.

The chain carries TRBV27 and TRBJ2-3; a possible D gene is TRBD1 (6 bases). V was trimmed by 4 bases and J by 2 bases, leaving 10 bases between them. The CDR3 runs 14 residues. Germline V gene sequence: CDR1 MNHEY, CDR2 SMNVEV (reference sequence). The CDR3 bases are TGTGCCAGCAGTTGGGACATCGACACAGATACGCAGTATTTT. Translating it yields CASSWDIDTDTQYF.

The chain combines TRBV6-6 with TRBJ1-6; 7 bases align to TRBD1. From germline, CDR1 is MNHNY and CDR2 SVGAGI (reference sequence). Trimming removed 5 bases from V and 10 bases from J; junction bases left unmatched: 8. The CDR3 consists of 14 residues. The CDR3 nucleotides are TGTGCCAGCAGTCGGGACAGCCCAGGATCACCCCTCCACTTT. Amino acid sequence: CASSRDSPGSPLHF.

V usage is TRBV12-3 or TRBV12-4 and J usage is TRBJ2-1; 7 nucleotides line up with TRBD2. The CDR3 spans 13 residues. The J segment lost 6 bases and the V segment lost 7 bases, leaving 6 bases of the junction unmatched. The CDR3: CASNWRGFNEQFF. The CDR3 DNA reads as TGTGCCAGCAACTGGCGGGGGTTCAATGAGCAGTTCTTC.

This chain connects TRBV28 to TRBJ2-1, with 13 bases fitting TRBD2. This CDR3 has 17 amino acids. Trimming took 8 bases from V and 5 from J; bases not matched to a gene: 12. CDR1 is MDHEN, CDR2 SYDVKM, per germline. In nucleotides, the CDR3 is TGTGCCAGCGGGTTACGGACTAGCGGGAGATGGGACAATGAGCAGTTCTTC. This codes for CASGLRTSGRWDNEQFF.

This chain joins TRBV7-8 and TRBJ2-1; no definite D call. Germline V gene data show CDR1 as SGHVS and CDR2 as FQNEAQ. V lost 1 base to trimming and J lost 8 bases, with 3 bases between them. The CDR3 has 11 residues. The CDR3 coding sequence is TGTGCCAGCAGCTTAGTCGATGAGCAGTTCTTC. Residues: CASSLVDEQFF.

The chain carries TRBV4-2 and TRBJ1-2; 7 bases match TRBD1. The germline V gene has CDR1 LGHNA and CDR2 YNFKEQ. The CDR3 runs 15 residues. Trimming took 5 bases from V and 4 from J; bases not matched to a gene: 10. In DNA, the CDR3 is TGTGCCAGCAGCGCCAAGGCGGACAGGTTCTATGGCTACACCTTC. It is translated as CASSAKADRFYGYTF.

This chain connects TRBV7-9 to TRBJ2-6; D is ambiguous. Per the germline V gene, CDR1 is SEHNR and CDR2 is FQNEAQ (reference sequence). The CDR3 consists of 15 residues. Trimming cost V 3 bases and J 0 bases, with 6 bases left between them. The CDR3 nucleotides read TGTGCCAGCAGCTTCTTAGACTCTGGGGCCAACGTCCTGACTTTC. Encoded protein: CASSFLDSGANVLTF.

This chain connects TRBV7-9 to TRBJ2-1, with TRBD2 matching 9 bases. Unmatched junction bases numbered 2, after V lost 1 base and J lost 4 bases. The CDR3 loop spans 15 amino acids. CDR1 is SEHNR and CDR2 is FQNEAQ in the germline V gene (reference sequence). CDR3 region: CASSLVAGAYNEQFF. DNA of the CDR3: TGTGCCAGCAGCTTAGTAGCGGGAGCATACAATGAGCAGTTCTTC.

The rearrangement joins TRBV9 to TRBJ2-1; 9 bases line up with TRBD2. The CDR3 runs to 14 residues. The ends lost 7 bases at V and 9 bases at J; junction bases unmatched: 11. Germline values: CDR1 SGDLS, CDR2 YYNGEE. CDR3 DNA: TGTGCCAGCGGGTCGGCGGGAGGGCCAGGTGAGCAGTTCTTC. Residues: CASGSAGGPGEQFF.

The chain couples TRBV2 to TRBJ2-1; D perhaps matches TRBD1 (6 bases). Deletions cut 3 bases from V and 0 bases from J, with 12 bases between. Germline CDR1 and CDR2: SNHLY and FYNNEI. This CDR3 has 16 residues. The chain's CDR3 is CASSEVGRGSYNEQFF. The CDR3 nucleotides are TGTGCCAGCAGTGAGGTGGGCAGGGGCTCCTACAATGAGCAGTTCTTC. The full variable domain, completed using reference TRBV2 and TRBJ2-1, is EPEVTQTPSHQVTQMGQEVILRCVPISNHLYFYWYRQILGQKVEFLVSFYNNEISEKSEIFDDQFSVERPDGSNFTLKIRSTKLEDSAMYFCASSEVGRGSYNEQFFGPGTRLTVL.

The J gene is TRBJ1-2, the V gene TRBV7-3, with unresolved D. CDR1 is SGHTA, CDR2 FQGTGA, per germline. The length of the CDR3 is 13 residues. Trimming stripped 5 bases from V and 2 bases from J, with 9 bases between. CDR3 protein: CASSRGVNYGYTF. The CDR3 DNA follows: TGTGCCAGCAGCCGCGGAGTAAACTATGGCTACACCTTC.

This chain connects TRBV14 to TRBJ1-1; D is perhaps TRBD1 (5 bases). V was clipped by 4 bases and J by 0 bases, with 9 bases between them. The CDR3 is 14 residues long. Germline V gene sequence: CDR1 SGHDN, CDR2 FVKESK. CDR3 bases: TGTGCCAGCAGCCGCCCAGGGATGAACACTGAAGCTTTCTTT. Translated: CASSRPGMNTEAFF.

This chain connects TRBV5-5 to TRBJ2-1, with 7 positions matching TRBD2. This CDR3 contains 15 residues. V was pared by 6 bases and J by 4 bases, with 10 bases of the junction left unmatched. The germline V gene encodes CDR1 SGHKS and CDR2 YYEKEE (reference sequence). The CDR3 region has the DNA TGTGCCAGCACGCTAGAACTAGCGCCTTACAATGAGCAGTTCTTC. It is translated as CASTLELAPYNEQFF. Full variable domain (missing parts from reference TRBV5-5 and TRBJ2-1): DAGVTQSPTHLIKTRGQQVTLRCSPISGHKSVSWYQQVLGQGPQFIFQYYEKEERGRGNFPDRFSARQFPNYSSELNVNALLLGDSALYLCASTLELAPYNEQFFGPGTRLTVL.

This clone has only one observation. The chain carries TRBV27 and TRBJ2-3; D is perhaps TRBD2 (5 bases). CDR1 is MNHEY and CDR2 is SMNVEV in the germline V gene (reference sequence). Trimming pared 6 bases from V and 4 bases from J, leaving 11 bases between. This CDR3 region has 13 residues. CDR3 amino acids: CASSWGAADTQYF. The CDR3 coding sequence is TGTGCCAGCAGCTGGGGAGCGGCAGATACGCAGTATTTT.

The chain links TRBV19 to TRBJ2-3; 8 bases line up with TRBD1. CDR1 and CDR2 (germline): LNHDA, SQIVND (reference sequence). Unmatched junction bases numbered 7, after V lost 5 bases and J lost 6 bases. The CDR3 loop spans 14 amino acids. In DNA, the CDR3 is TGTGCCAGTAGTGTTCAAGGACAGGGCGATACGCAGTATTTT. This encodes CASSVQGQGDTQYF. The full variable domain, with the rest looked up from reference TRBV19 and TRBJ2-3, is DGGITQSPKYLFRKEGQNVTLSCEQNLNHDAMYWYRQDPGQGLRLIYYSQIVNDFQKGDIAEGYSVSREKKESFPLTVTSAQKNPTAFYLCASSVQGQGDTQYFGPGTRLTVL.

The chain employs TRBV28 and TRBJ1-3, with D unclear. V was trimmed by 5 bases and J by 0 bases, leaving 2 bases between them. This CDR3 has 12 amino acids. Germline loops: CDR1 MDHEN, CDR2 SYDVKM. The CDR3 coding sequence is TGTGCCAGCAGTCTCTCTGGAAACACCATATATTTT. Its translation is CASSLSGNTIYF.

The rearrangement links TRBV5-1 to TRBJ1-2; 9 bases agree with TRBD1. V lost 3 bases to trimming and J lost 4 bases; unmatched junction nucleotides: 4. Germline loops: CDR1 SGHRS, CDR2 YFSETQ. CDR3 length: 14 residues. CDR3 residues: CASSSGQGIYGYTF. CDR3 nucleotides: TGCGCCAGCAGCTCAGGACAGGGGATCTATGGCTACACCTTC.

The chain combines TRBV18 with TRBJ2-7; 10 positions agree with TRBD2. V shed 4 bases, J shed 1 base, and the junction held 10 bases outside the gene matches. Germline V CDR1 and CDR2: KGHSH, LQKENI. This CDR3 has 17 amino acids. The CDR3 sequence: CASSRGTGTSASYEQYF. The CDR3 DNA reads as TGTGCCAGCTCACGGGGCACCGGGACTAGCGCTTCCTACGAGCAGTACTTC.

The V call is TRBV7-3, the J call TRBJ1-4; TRBD1 matches at 8 bases. Germline V gives CDR1 SGHTA, CDR2 FQGTGA. The CDR3 spans 15 residues. The V and J ends lost 5 bases and 5 bases, in that order; junction bases with no gene match: 7. CDR3 sequence reads: CASSLGTGGNEKLFF. The CDR3 bases are TGTGCCAGCAGCCTTGGGACAGGCGGGAATGAAAAACTGTTTTTT.

The J gene is TRBJ1-3, the V gene TRBV7-2; D ambiguous. CDR3 length: 16 amino acids. Looked up from germline, CDR1 is SGHTA and CDR2 is FQGNSA. Trimming removed 1 base from V and 2 bases from J, with 12 bases in between. CDR3 DNA: TGTGCCAGCAGCTTAGGCCCACTAGGCACTGGAAACACCATATATTTT. Translated: CASSLGPLGTGNTIYF.